This TCR beta chain is drawn from a study of shared clonotypes between healthy human individuals. Profiling relied on immunoSEQ multiplex PCR, and the TCRdb table lists in-frame clones only, not all of them. This sample has fewer than 2.5 million clones, with 80% to 95% found just once. The CDR3 totals 16 residues. J was trimmed by 8 bases and V by 6 bases; bases with no gene match: 8. The germline CDR1 and CDR2 sequences are SGHVS and FQNEAQ. None of the donors, who were healthy HIV-negative adults, had recently had acute infections or vaccinations. CD4+ cells underwent separation, giving CD45RA+ naive and CD45RA-negative memory subsets. General study findings and limits: It was observed that approximately 5% of naive CD4 clonotypes were shared across several donors.

Remarks on this clone: Its antigen is unknown.

The V and J genes are TRBV7-8 and TRBJ2-3, with 16 bases lining up with TRBD2. This clonotype was obtained from a man in his late teens or twenties in good health. Some clones in this sample may be carry-over from other donors' samples. The specimen was naive CD4+ T cells from PBMCs. The subset denotes: CD45RA+ positively selected. The CDR3 protein is CASSSGTSGRAATQYF. The CDR3 DNA follows: TGTGCCAGCAGTTCCGGGACTAGCGGGAGGGCCGCTACGCAGTATTTT.